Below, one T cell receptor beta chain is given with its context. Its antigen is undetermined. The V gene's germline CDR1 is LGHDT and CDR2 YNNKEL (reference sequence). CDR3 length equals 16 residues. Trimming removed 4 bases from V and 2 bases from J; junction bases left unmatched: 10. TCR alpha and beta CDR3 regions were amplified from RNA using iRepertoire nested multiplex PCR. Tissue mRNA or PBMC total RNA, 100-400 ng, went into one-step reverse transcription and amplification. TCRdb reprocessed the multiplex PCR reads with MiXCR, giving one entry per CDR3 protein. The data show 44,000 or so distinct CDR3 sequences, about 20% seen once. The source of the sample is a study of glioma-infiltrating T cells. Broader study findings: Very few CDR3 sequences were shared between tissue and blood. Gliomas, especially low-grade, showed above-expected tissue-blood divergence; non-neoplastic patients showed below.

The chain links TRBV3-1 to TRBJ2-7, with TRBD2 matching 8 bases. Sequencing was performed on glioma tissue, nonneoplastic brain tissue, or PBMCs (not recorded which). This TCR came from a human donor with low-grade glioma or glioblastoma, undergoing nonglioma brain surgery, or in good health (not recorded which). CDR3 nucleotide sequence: TGTGCCAGCAGCCGAGGCGTAGCGGGGATAACCTACGAGCAGTACTTC. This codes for CASSRGVAGITYEQYF.